Below are 7 T cell receptor beta chains sequenced from a single sample in a study of blood T cell repertoires in COVID-19. The method was immunoSEQ multiplex PCR; TCRdb's version includes in-frame clones alone and lacks a portion of them. The sample contains 400,000 to 450,000 clones, about 91% of which appear only once. The sequencing sample was made of peripheral blood. The source is a woman between 50 and 59 years old with COVID-19, enrolled during active disease.

This clone occurred once. V usage is TRBV5-1 and J usage is TRBJ2-3; perhaps TRBD1 as D (6 bases). V lost 1 base to trimming and J lost 2 bases, with 17 bases between them. The CDR3 totals 17 residues. Per the germline V gene, CDR1 is SGHRS and CDR2 is YFSETQ. The CDR3, as DNA: TGCGCCAGCAGCTTGTGGATTTTGGTGGGGGCCACAGATACGCAGTATTTT. This translates into CASSLWILVGATDTQYF.

The chain has TRBV28 and TRBJ1-2, with D unclear. The CDR3 is 12 amino acids. Trimming removed 3 bases at V and 5 bases at J, with 7 bases between. Germline V gives CDR1 MDHEN, CDR2 SYDVKM. The CDR3 loop is CASSFGGYGYTF. The CDR3 region has the DNA TGTGCCAGCAGTTTTGGAGGATATGGCTACACCTTC.

The chain carries TRBV27 and TRBJ2-3; 15 nucleotides line up with TRBD2. Looked up from germline, CDR1 is MNHEY and CDR2 is SMNVEV (reference sequence). The length of the CDR3 is 15 residues. V gave up 6 bases and J gave up 6 bases; unmatched junction bases: 4. This chain's CDR3 is CASRRTSGGADTQYF. The CDR3 DNA reads as TGTGCCAGCAGACGGACTAGCGGGGGGGCCGATACGCAGTATTTT.

The V and J genes are TRBV6-5 and TRBJ2-3; TRBD1 matches at 8 bases. After removal of 5 bases from V and 14 bases from J, the junction contained 9 bases not matched to a gene. The CDR3 is 12 amino acids. Germline assignment: CDR1 MNHEY and CDR2 SVGAGI. The DNA for the CDR3 is TGTGCCAGCAGTCCTCGACAGGGGCGCGGGTATTTT. Its protein is CASSPRQGRGYF.

The chain recombines TRBV10-3 with TRBJ1-1, with D unresolved. V was trimmed by 8 bases and J by 1 base, leaving 11 bases between them. Germline V gives CDR1 ENHRY, CDR2 SYGVKD. CDR3 length: 13 residues. The CDR3 region is CAIRAEGNTEAFF. In DNA form, the CDR3 reads TGTGCCATCCGGGCAGAGGGGAACACTGAAGCTTTCTTT.

This chain links TRBV5-1 with TRBJ2-3; TRBD2 aligns across 8 bases. The CDR3 has 15 residues. V dropped 4 bases and J dropped 3; count of bases not matched to a gene: 7. Germline CDR1 is SGHRS and CDR2 is YFSETQ. The CDR3 sequence: CASSPGLGTTDTQYF. CDR3 DNA sequence: TGCGCCAGCAGCCCGGGACTAGGGACGACAGATACGCAGTATTTT.

Here the CDR3 DNA reads TGCGCCAGCAGCCTTAATAGCAATCAGCCCCAGCATTTT. Amino acids: CASSLNSNQPQHF. The genes are TRBV5-1 and TRBJ1-5, with D unclear. V was shortened by 4 bases and J by 0 bases, with 5 bases between the two germline ends. The germline gives CDR1 SGHRS, CDR2 YFSETQ. The CDR3 sequence is 13 residues long. The full variable domain, completed using reference TRBV5-1 and TRBJ1-5, is KAGVTQTPRYLIKTRGQQVTLSCSPISGHRSVSWYQQTPGQGLQFLFEYFSETQRNKGNFPGRFSGRQFSNSRSEMNVSTLELGDSALYLCASSLNSNQPQHFGDGTRLSIL.